The 28 T cell receptor beta chains in this list originate from one sample, sequenced in a study of shared clonotypes between healthy human individuals (dated by TCRdb to the early 2020s). The library was made by the immunoSEQ multiplex PCR assay. As stored in TCRdb, this immuneACCESS dataset retains in-frame rearrangements with V and J assigned. A fraction of the clones does not appear; measured against another copy, unresolved V genes explain less than half of the discrepancy, and the remainder lacks a known reason. The sample data list millions of clones, and around nine tenths of these were observed just once. About 0.13% of the sample is held by the ten biggest clonotypes. The sequenced sample was naive CD4+ T cells sorted from blood. The sample's cell subset or site label, decoded: CD45RA+ positively selected. The receptor set was obtained from a man aged 18 to 30 in good health.

The gene calls are TRBV6-6 and TRBJ2-1; 8 bases agree with TRBD2. The J segment lost 2 bases and the V segment lost 3 bases, leaving 3 bases of the junction unmatched. The CDR3 is 15 amino acids. Germline V gene lookup returns CDR1 MNHNY and CDR2 SVGAGI (reference sequence). The CDR3 is CASSYRGGPYNEQFF. In DNA, the CDR3 is TGTGCCAGCAGTTATCGGGGGGGACCCTACAATGAGCAGTTCTTC.

This rearrangement joins TRBV9 to TRBJ2-5; possibly TRBD2 for D (5 bases). Germline CDR1 and CDR2: SGDLS and YYNGEE. V was cut by 0 bases and J by 3 bases, with 18 bases left in between. The CDR3 extends over 17 amino acids. The CDR3 loop reads CASSVGWWAAGEETQYF. CDR3 sequence (DNA): TGTGCCAGCAGCGTAGGATGGTGGGCCGCGGGTGAAGAGACCCAGTACTTC.

J is TRBJ1-2 and V is TRBV25-1; 7 bases align to TRBD1. From germline, CDR1 is MGHDK and CDR2 SYGVNS. The CDR3 is made up of 15 amino acids. V trimming: 1 base; J trimming: 8 bases; junction bases outside the gene matches: 10. CDR3 region: CASSESRDSRKGYTF. CDR3 DNA sequence: TGTGCCAGCAGTGAATCTAGGGACAGCCGCAAGGGCTACACCTTC.

The J gene is TRBJ1-4, the V gene TRBV5-4; TRBD1 aligns across 10 bases. V dropped 0 bases and J dropped 10; count of bases not matched to a gene: 9. The CDR3 loop spans 16 amino acids. Germline CDR1 SGHNT, CDR2 YYREEE (reference sequence). CDR3 DNA: TGTGCCAGCAGCTTGGGGGACAGGGGACCCGGGGGAAAACTGTTTTTT. The encoded protein is CASSLGDRGPGGKLFF.

This rearrangement joins TRBV7-9 to TRBJ2-5; 7 bases match TRBD1. V shed 1 base, J shed 0 bases, and the junction held 5 bases outside the gene matches. The CDR3 runs to 16 residues. Looked up from germline, CDR1 is SEHNR and CDR2 is FQNEAQ (reference sequence). The CDR3 nucleotides are TGTGCCAGCAGCTTAGGGACAGGAGAGTACCAAGAGACCCAGTACTTC. Translating it yields CASSLGTGEYQETQYF.

CDR3 region: CATSPEPGTPRETQYF. The CDR3 DNA reads TGTGCCACCAGCCCAGAGCCCGGGACACCTCGGGAGACCCAGTACTTC. The V gene is TRBV15, the J gene TRBJ2-5, with D tentatively TRBD1 (6 bases). Looked up from germline, CDR1 is LNHNV and CDR2 is YYDKDF (reference sequence). The CDR3 spans 16 residues. V was pared by 5 bases and J by 5 bases, with 21 bases between.

The chain carries TRBV6-5 and TRBJ2-3; tentative D call: TRBD2 (5 bases). Trimming stripped 2 bases from V and 4 bases from J, with 13 bases between. CDR3 length: 15 residues. Germline assignment: CDR1 MNHEY and CDR2 SVGAGI. The chain's CDR3 is CASSYEGVNADTQYF. Written as DNA, the CDR3 is TGTGCCAGCAGTTACGAGGGAGTGAACGCAGATACGCAGTATTTT.

The rearrangement joins TRBV14 to TRBJ1-1; TRBD1 matches at 7 bases. The germline CDR1 and CDR2 sequences are SGHDN and FVKESK. Trimming took 0 bases from V and 0 from J; bases not matched to a gene: 7. This CDR3 has 17 amino acids. This CDR3 is CASSQEGDSFMNTEAFF. CDR3 coding DNA: TGTGCCAGCAGCCAAGAAGGGGACAGCTTTATGAACACTGAAGCTTTCTTT.

V gene TRBV19 combines with J gene TRBJ2-3, with 14 bases lining up with TRBD2. The CDR3 sequence is 17 residues long. V shed 4 bases, J shed 4 bases, and the junction held 7 bases outside the gene matches. Germline-derived CDR1 and CDR2 are LNHDA and SQIVND (reference sequence). The CDR3, as DNA: TGTGCCAGTAGTACCCGACTAGCGGGAGGGTTAGCAGATACGCAGTATTTT. Translating gives CASSTRLAGGLADTQYF.

The chain carries TRBV19 and TRBJ1-2; 8 positions match TRBD1. V lost 5 bases and J lost 4; bases outside the gene matches: 6. CDR3 length: 14 residues. CDR1 LNHDA and CDR2 SQIVND come from the germline V gene (reference sequence). The CDR3 protein is CASSARQGPYGYTF. The CDR3 coding sequence is TGTGCCAGTAGTGCCCGACAGGGGCCCTATGGCTACACCTTC.

The chain carries TRBV5-4 and TRBJ2-7; weak D call: TRBD1 (7 bases). The CDR3 sequence is 18 residues long. CDR1 SGHNT and CDR2 YYREEE come from the germline V gene (reference sequence). Trimming left V 0 bases short and J 0 bases short, with 19 bases between. CDR3 bases: TGTGCCAGCAGCTTGGAGACAGGGTGGGGGGTAAGCTCCTACGAGCAGTACTTC. This encodes CASSLETGWGVSSYEQYF.

This clone was counted a few times. The chain links TRBV9 to TRBJ2-5; 7 bases agree with TRBD1. The CDR3 is 14 residues long. V shed 4 bases and J 5 bases; nucleotides not matched to a gene: 8. From germline, CDR1 is SGDLS and CDR2 YYNGEE. CDR3 protein: CASSPGQQYETQYF. The CDR3 DNA is TGTGCCAGCAGCCCGGGACAGCAATACGAGACCCAGTACTTC.

J is TRBJ2-7 and V is TRBV6-6; tentatively, D is TRBD2 (5 bases). The germline V and J ends were trimmed by 0 bases and 3 bases, with 12 bases remaining between them. The CDR3 sequence is 15 residues long. Germline V gene lookup returns CDR1 MNHNY and CDR2 SVGAGI (reference sequence). CDR3 residues: CASSYSPSNFYEQYF. Written as DNA, the CDR3 is TGTGCCAGCAGTTACTCCCCTAGCAATTTCTACGAGCAGTACTTC.

V usage is TRBV11-2 and J usage is TRBJ2-7; D gene unclear. V was shortened by 3 bases and J by 0 bases, with 15 bases between the two germline ends. The CDR3 contains 16 residues. From germline, CDR1 is SGHAT and CDR2 FQNNGV. CDR3 nucleotides: TGTGCCAGCAGCTTCGGCAGCGCCGCTGGCTCCTACGAGCAGTACTTC. Protein: CASSFGSAAGSYEQYF.

J is TRBJ1-2 and V is TRBV18; D is uncertain. The CDR3 consists of 15 residues. CDR1 and CDR2 from the germline V gene are KGHSH and LQKENI. The V gene lost 2 bases and the J gene lost 4 bases, with 14 bases spanning the gap. CDR3: CASSPETSGPYGYTF. CDR3 nucleotide sequence: TGTGCCAGCTCACCAGAGACCTCTGGGCCCTATGGCTACACCTTC.

About this clone itself: Additional DNA sequences in this sample encode the identical CDR3. The chain is built from TRBV5-1 and TRBJ2-3; D gene ambiguous. Per germline, CDR1 SGHRS and CDR2 YFSETQ. The CDR3 is 13 residues long. Trimming removed 5 bases at V and 0 bases at J, with 7 bases between. CDR3 coding DNA: TGCGCCAGCAGGCCTATTAGCACAGATACGCAGTATTTT. Translated: CASRPISTDTQYF.

The chain employs TRBV6-6 and TRBJ2-1; D is possibly TRBD1 (5 bases). This CDR3 is 14 amino acids long. Germline V gives CDR1 MNHNY, CDR2 SVGAGI (reference sequence). Trimming left V 5 bases short and J 8 bases short, with 16 bases between. The chain's CDR3 is CASSQGARVDEQFF. CDR3 coding DNA: TGTGCCAGCAGTCAAGGGGCCAGGGTGGATGAGCAGTTCTTC.

The chain has TRBV19 and TRBJ2-3, with 9 bases that match TRBD2. The V and J ends lost 5 bases and 6 bases, in that order; junction bases with no gene match: 12. This CDR3 is 16 amino acids long. Germline lookup yields CDR1 LNHDA and CDR2 SQIVND (reference sequence). In DNA, the CDR3 is TGTGCCAGTAGTCACCCAATAGCGGGGGCCGGGGATACGCAGTATTTT. Protein product: CASSHPIAGAGDTQYF.

The chain is built from TRBV27 and TRBJ2-2; 8 bases map to TRBD2. The germline CDR1 and CDR2 sequences are MNHEY and SMNVEV (reference sequence). The CDR3 consists of 15 residues. V shed 6 bases and J 0 bases; nucleotides not matched to a gene: 3. Here the CDR3 DNA reads TGTGCCAGCAGCCAGGGACTAGCGAACACCGGGGAGCTGTTTTTT. Translating it yields CASSQGLANTGELFF.

Points on this clone: At one end the junction does not follow the germline gene, possibly because of a read error. The chain carries TRBV7-7 and TRBJ1-3; 7 bases are a match to TRBD1. CDR1 SSHAT and CDR2 FNYEAQ come from the germline V gene (reference sequence). The CDR3 sequence is 15 residues long. The CDR3 is CASSPGQSSGNTIYF. CDR3 nucleotide sequence: TGTGCTAGCAGTCCGGGACAGAGCTCTGGAAACACCATATATTTT.

The gene calls are TRBV6-5 and TRBJ2-5; the match to TRBD2 covers 8 bases. V shed 6 bases, J shed 2 bases, and the junction held 8 bases outside the gene matches. The CDR3 is made up of 15 amino acids. Germline-derived CDR1 and CDR2 are MNHEY and SVGAGI. This CDR3 is CASSPGGAGQETQYF. The CDR3 nucleotides are TGTGCCAGCAGCCCCGGGGGGGCAGGGCAAGAGACCCAGTACTTC.

This clone came up once. The V call is TRBV28, the J call TRBJ2-1; TRBD2 matches at 8 bases. The CDR3 contains 14 residues. Losses at the gene ends were 3 bases for V and 2 bases for J; bases not matched to a gene: 0. From germline, CDR1 is MDHEN and CDR2 SYDVKM. CDR3 region: CASSFGGAYNEQFF. CDR3 coding DNA: TGTGCCAGCAGTTTCGGGGGGGCCTACAATGAGCAGTTCTTC.

This clone showed up just once. The sample carries other DNA sequences with the same CDR3. The chain uses TRBV7-2 and TRBJ2-7, with TRBD1 matching over 10 bases. Losses at the gene ends were 4 bases for V and 0 bases for J; bases not matched to a gene: 0. Germline-derived CDR1 and CDR2 are SGHTA and FQGNSA. The length of the CDR3 is 14 residues. CDR3 sequence reads: CASSWDRGSYEQYF. DNA of the CDR3: TGTGCCAGCAGCTGGGACAGGGGCTCCTACGAGCAGTACTTC.

The chain joins TRBV16 to TRBJ2-1; 7 bases match TRBD1. The CDR3 length is 12 residues. V trimming: 6 bases; J trimming: 5 bases; junction bases outside the gene matches: 1. In germline, CDR1 is KGHSY, CDR2 FQNENV. CDR3 bases: TGTGCCAGCAGTCAGGGGGACAATGAGCAGTTCTTC. It translates to CASSQGDNEQFF. The full variable domain, completed using reference TRBV16 and TRBJ2-1, is GEEVAQTPKHLVRGEGQKAKLYCAPIKGHSYVFWYQQVLKNEFKFLISFQNENVFDETGMPKERFSAKCLPNSPCSLEIQATKLEDSAVYFCASSQGDNEQFFGPGTRLTVL.

The V call is TRBV10-2, the J call TRBJ2-7; TRBD2 might be the D (5 bases). This CDR3 region has 15 residues. Looked up from germline, CDR1 is WSHSY and CDR2 is SAAADI. The V and J ends lost 6 bases and 4 bases respectively, with 19 bases between them. CDR3 nucleotides: TGCGCCAGCAGCCGACCAGAGGGCGTTGTTTACGAGCAGTACTTC. Translation gives CASSRPEGVVYEQYF.

This clone appeared once. This chain joins TRBV4-1 and TRBJ1-5, with D tentatively TRBD1 (6 bases). The ends were cut back, 4 bases at V and 3 bases at J, with 10 bases in the middle. Germline CDR1 MGHRA, CDR2 YSYEKL. The CDR3 is 14 amino acids. CDR3 region: CASSLQGPNQPQHF. The CDR3 DNA sequence: TGCGCCAGCAGCCTACAGGGCCCCAATCAGCCCCAGCATTTT.

This chain uses TRBV6-1 with TRBJ1-4; 7 bases are a match to TRBD1. J gave up 8 bases and V 5 bases, and 11 bases lay outside the gene matches. The CDR3 extends over 15 amino acids. Looked up from germline, CDR1 is MNHNS and CDR2 is SASEGT. Written as DNA, the CDR3 is TGTGCCAGCAGTCAGGGGGGAACTCGAGGGGAAAAACTGTTTTTT. The encoded protein is CASSQGGTRGEKLFF.

The V gene is TRBV4-1, the J gene TRBJ1-1; 8 positions agree with TRBD1. V shed 1 base, J shed 8 bases, and the junction held 6 bases outside the gene matches. The CDR3 totals 14 residues. Germline CDR1 MGHRA, CDR2 YSYEKL. CDR3: CASSQVQGVREAFF. The CDR3, as DNA: TGCGCCAGCAGCCAAGTACAGGGGGTCCGGGAAGCTTTCTTT.